This entry describes one T cell receptor (beta chain). Its antigen remains unknown. TCRdb keeps only in-frame clones here, not all; method: immunoSEQ multiplex PCR. The sample contains about 130,000 clones, around 84% of which appear only once. Time point of the sample: baseline pretreatment blood. Treatment here: 15 Gy SBRT to primary tumor, nephrectomy 4 weeks later. The data originate from a study of radiation and T cells in renal cell carcinoma. Study as a whole: Nephrectomy followed 15 Gy stereotactic body radiation by 4 weeks. Study findings and constraints: From baseline, blood top tumor clonotypes peaked at 2 weeks post-radiation.

Trimming removed 5 bases from V and 14 bases from J, with 17 bases in between. There are 12 residues in the CDR3. Germline CDR1 and CDR2: SGHTA and FQGNSA. The receptor was isolated from a woman aged 60-70 years with renal cell carcinoma. This chain links TRBV7-2 with TRBJ2-3; perhaps TRBD1 as D (6 bases). The sample here was blood, taken from a patient whose treatment included radiotherapy and nephrectomy. The CDR3 DNA sequence: TGTGCCAGCAGCCAGGGGCTCACCCCGGCGTATTTT. Protein sequence: CASSQGLTPAYF.